The following is a TCR beta chain sequence with its context. What it recognizes is unknown. The sample is drawn from a study of cytomegalovirus exposure and HLA in healthy donors. General study results and limits: Analysis performed later showed TCR beta chains linked to HLA being more clonally expanded than equally common others. Using a false discovery rate of 0.05, a later analysis showed that 15,000 to 20,000 TCR beta sequences were associated with HLA alleles.

V was pared by 0 bases and J by 6 bases, with 26 bases between. CDR3 length: 18 amino acids. Germline-derived CDR1 and CDR2 are GTSNPN and SVGIG (reference sequence). Amplification used 60 Vbeta primers and 13 Jbeta primers. Libraries were prepared by immunoSEQ multiplex PCR; TCRdb keeps only in-frame clonotypes and omits some of them. The repertoire includes some 200,000 clones, roughly 91% of them detected once, and roughly 1% sits in the top ten. Sequenced input: PBMCs. This sequence was found in a woman younger than 30 in good health and CMV-seronegative. This chain connects TRBV30 to TRBJ1-1; D not certain. Here the CDR3 DNA reads TGTGCCTGGAGTGTATCGCGGGAGACATTTCGTCCTCAGGCTGAAGCTTTCTTT. This gives the protein CAWSVSRETFRPQAEAFF.